This T cell receptor beta chain was captured in a study of identical twins. This clonotype was picked up many times. Unique molecular identifiers were present on cDNA, and template switching added a universal primer site. MiXCR, run by TCRdb on the 5' RACE reads, gives a single entry per CDR3 protein. The profile covers fewer than 500,000 distinct CDR3 sequences, with 14% appearing a single time and 0.8% to 1% taken by the ten largest. This same sample was also taken into another study, of yellow fever vaccine responses in identical twins.

The sequence was collected from a woman younger than 30 in good health. Sample: CD4+ T cells sorted from blood.

The DNA for the CDR3 is TGTGCCAGCAGCTTAGGAGGACAGGGTCAGCCCCAGCATTTT. It is translated as CASSLGGQGQPQHF. This chain connects TRBV7-9 to TRBJ1-5; 8 bases are a match to TRBD1. Trimming at V came to 1 base and at J to 6 bases, leaving 2 bases not matched to a gene. Germline V gene sequence: CDR1 SEHNR, CDR2 FQNEAQ (reference sequence). The CDR3 loop spans 14 amino acids. Together with reference TRBV7-9 and TRBJ1-5, the CDR3 gives the full variable domain: DTGVSQNPRHKITKRGQNVTFRCDPISEHNRLYWYRQTLGQGPEFLTYFQNEAQLEKSRLLSDRFSAERPKGSFSTLEIQRTEQGDSAMYLCASSLGGQGQPQHFGDGTRLSIL.